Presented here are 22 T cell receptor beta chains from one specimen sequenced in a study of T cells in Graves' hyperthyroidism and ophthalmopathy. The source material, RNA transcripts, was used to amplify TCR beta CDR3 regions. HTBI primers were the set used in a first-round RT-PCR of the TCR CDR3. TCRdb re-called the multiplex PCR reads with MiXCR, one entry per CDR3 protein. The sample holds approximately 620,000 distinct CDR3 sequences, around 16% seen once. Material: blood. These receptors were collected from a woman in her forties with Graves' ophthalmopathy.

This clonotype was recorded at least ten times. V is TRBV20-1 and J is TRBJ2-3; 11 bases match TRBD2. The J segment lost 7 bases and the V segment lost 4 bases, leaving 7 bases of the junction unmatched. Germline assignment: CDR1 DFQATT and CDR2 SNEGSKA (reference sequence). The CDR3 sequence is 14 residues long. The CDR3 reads CSATTSGESHTQYF. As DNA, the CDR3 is TGCAGTGCTACGACTAGCGGGGAGTCACATACGCAGTATTTT.

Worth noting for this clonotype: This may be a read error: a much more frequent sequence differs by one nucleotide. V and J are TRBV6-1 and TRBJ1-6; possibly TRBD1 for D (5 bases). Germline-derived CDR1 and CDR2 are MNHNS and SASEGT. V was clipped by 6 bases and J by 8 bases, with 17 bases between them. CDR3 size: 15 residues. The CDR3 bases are TGTGCCAGCAGGGACGGGGCTATTAGGGATTCACCCCTCCACTTT. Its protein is CASRDGAIRDSPLHF.

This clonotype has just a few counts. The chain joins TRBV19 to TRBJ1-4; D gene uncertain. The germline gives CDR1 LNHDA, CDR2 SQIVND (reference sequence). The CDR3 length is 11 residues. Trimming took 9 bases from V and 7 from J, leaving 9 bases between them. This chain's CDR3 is CASEQREKLFF. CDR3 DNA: TGTGCCAGCGAACAGCGTGAAAAACTGTTTTTT.

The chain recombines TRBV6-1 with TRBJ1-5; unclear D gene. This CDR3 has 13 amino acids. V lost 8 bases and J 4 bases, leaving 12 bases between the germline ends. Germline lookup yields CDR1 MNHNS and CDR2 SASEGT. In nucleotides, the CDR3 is TGTGCCAGCGGGTTGGTCCGGAATCAGCCCCAGCATTTT. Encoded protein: CASGLVRNQPQHF.

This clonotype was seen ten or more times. CDR3 protein: CASSTQEDTEAFF. The CDR3 region has the DNA TGCGCCAGCAGCACACAGGAGGACACTGAAGCTTTCTTT. The gene calls are TRBV5-1 and TRBJ1-1; D is possibly TRBD1 (5 bases). Germline V CDR1 and CDR2: SGHRS, YFSETQ. The germline V and J ends were trimmed by 4 bases and 3 bases, with 10 bases remaining between them. The CDR3 covers 13 residues.

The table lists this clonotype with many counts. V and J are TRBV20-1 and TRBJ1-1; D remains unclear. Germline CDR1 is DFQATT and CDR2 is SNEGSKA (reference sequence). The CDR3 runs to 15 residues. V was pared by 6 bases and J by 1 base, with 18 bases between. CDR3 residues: CSATSPEATNTEAFF. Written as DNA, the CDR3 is TGCAGTGCCACGAGCCCAGAGGCGACGAACACTGAAGCTTTCTTT.

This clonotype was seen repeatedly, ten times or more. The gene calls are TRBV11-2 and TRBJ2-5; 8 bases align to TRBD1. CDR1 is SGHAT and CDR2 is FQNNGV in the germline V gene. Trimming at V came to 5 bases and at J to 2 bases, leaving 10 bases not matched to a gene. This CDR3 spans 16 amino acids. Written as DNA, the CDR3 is TGTGCCAGCAGCCTGCGACAGGGGTTTGTTCAAGAGACCCAGTACTTC. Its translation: CASSLRQGFVQETQYF.

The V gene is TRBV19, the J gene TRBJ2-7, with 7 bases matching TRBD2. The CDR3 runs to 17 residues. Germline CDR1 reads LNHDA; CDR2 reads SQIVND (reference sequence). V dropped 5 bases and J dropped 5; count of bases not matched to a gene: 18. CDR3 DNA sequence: TGTGCCAGTAGTCGGGGAGACGCGGGAGTCAAAAGGGACGAGCAGTACTTC. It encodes CASSRGDAGVKRDEQYF.

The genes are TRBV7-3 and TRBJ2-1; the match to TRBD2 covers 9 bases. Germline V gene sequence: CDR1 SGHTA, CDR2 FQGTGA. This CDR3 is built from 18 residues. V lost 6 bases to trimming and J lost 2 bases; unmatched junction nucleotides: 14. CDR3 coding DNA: TGTGCCAGCAGATCCCGGACTAGCGAGTTATTGCCCTACAATGAGCAGTTCTTC. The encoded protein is CASRSRTSELLPYNEQFF.

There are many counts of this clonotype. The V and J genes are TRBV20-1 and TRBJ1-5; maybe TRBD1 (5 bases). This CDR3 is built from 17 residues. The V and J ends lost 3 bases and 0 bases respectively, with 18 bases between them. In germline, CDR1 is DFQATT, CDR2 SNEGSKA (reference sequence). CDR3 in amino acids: CSARKGFDSNSNQPQHF. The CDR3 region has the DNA TGCAGTGCTAGGAAGGGATTCGACAGTAATAGCAATCAGCCCCAGCATTTT.

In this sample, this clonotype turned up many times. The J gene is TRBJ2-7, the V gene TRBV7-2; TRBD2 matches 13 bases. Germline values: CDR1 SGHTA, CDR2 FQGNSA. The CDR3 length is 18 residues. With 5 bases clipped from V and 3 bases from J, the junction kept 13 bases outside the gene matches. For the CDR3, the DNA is TGTGCCAGCAGCACACGACTAGCGGGAGGTCAATCGATCTACGAGCAGTACTTC. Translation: CASSTRLAGGQSIYEQYF.

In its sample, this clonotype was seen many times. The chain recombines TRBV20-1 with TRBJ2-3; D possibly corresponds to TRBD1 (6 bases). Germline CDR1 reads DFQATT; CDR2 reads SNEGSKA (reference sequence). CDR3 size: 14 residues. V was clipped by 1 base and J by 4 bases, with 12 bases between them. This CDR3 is CSARVQGRADTQYF. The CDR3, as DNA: TGCAGTGCTAGAGTACAGGGTAGGGCAGATACGCAGTATTTT.

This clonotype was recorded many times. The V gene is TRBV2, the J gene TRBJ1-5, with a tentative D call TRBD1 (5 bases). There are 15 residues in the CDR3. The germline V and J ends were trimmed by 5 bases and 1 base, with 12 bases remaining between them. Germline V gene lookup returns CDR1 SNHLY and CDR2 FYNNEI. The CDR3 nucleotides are TGTGCCAGCAGTAAGGGGTTGGGAAGCAATCAGCCCCAGCATTTT. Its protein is CASSKGLGSNQPQHF.

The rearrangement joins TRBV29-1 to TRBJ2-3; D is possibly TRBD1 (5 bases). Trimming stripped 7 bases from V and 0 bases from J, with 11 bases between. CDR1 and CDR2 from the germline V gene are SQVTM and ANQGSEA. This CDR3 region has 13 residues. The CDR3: CSGRAHSTDTQYF. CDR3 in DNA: TGCAGCGGCAGGGCTCATAGCACAGATACGCAGTATTTT.

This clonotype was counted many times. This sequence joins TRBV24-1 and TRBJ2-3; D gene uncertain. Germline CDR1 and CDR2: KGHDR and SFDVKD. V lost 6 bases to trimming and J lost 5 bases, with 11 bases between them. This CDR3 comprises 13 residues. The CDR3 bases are TGTGCCACCAGTCCGGGCTACCAAGATACGCAGTATTTT. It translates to CATSPGYQDTQYF.

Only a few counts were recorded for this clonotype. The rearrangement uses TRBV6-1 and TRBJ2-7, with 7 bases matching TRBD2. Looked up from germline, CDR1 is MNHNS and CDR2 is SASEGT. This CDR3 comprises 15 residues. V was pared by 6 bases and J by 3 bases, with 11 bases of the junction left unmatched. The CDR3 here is CASRETSLVVYEQYF. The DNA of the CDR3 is TGTGCCAGCAGGGAGACTAGCCTTGTGGTCTACGAGCAGTACTTC.

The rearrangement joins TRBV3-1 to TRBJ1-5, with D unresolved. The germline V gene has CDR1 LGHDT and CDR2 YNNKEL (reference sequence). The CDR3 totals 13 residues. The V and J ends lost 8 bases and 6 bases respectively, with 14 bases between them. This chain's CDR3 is CASGPSGGQPQHF. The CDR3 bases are TGTGCCAGCGGCCCCTCGGGAGGTCAGCCCCAGCATTTT. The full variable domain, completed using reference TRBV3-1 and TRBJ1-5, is DTAVSQTPKYLVTQMGNDKSIKCEQNLGHDTMYWYKQDSKKFLKIMFSYNNKELIINETVPNRFSPKSPDKAHLNLHINSLELGDSAVYFCASGPSGGQPQHFGDGTRLSIL.

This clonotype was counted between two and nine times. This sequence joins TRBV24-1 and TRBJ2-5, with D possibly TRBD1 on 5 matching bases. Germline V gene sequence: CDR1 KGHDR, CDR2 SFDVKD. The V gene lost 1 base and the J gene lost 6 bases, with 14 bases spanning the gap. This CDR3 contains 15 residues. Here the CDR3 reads CATSDFDRGGKTQYF. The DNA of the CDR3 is TGTGCCACCAGTGATTTTGATAGGGGCGGAAAGACCCAGTACTTC.

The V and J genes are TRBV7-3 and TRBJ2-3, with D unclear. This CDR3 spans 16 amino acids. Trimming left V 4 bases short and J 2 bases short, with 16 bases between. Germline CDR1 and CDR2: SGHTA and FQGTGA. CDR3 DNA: TGTGCCAGCAGCTCCCCCCCCGGAGCGACCACAGATACGCAGTATTTT. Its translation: CASSSPPGATTDTQYF.

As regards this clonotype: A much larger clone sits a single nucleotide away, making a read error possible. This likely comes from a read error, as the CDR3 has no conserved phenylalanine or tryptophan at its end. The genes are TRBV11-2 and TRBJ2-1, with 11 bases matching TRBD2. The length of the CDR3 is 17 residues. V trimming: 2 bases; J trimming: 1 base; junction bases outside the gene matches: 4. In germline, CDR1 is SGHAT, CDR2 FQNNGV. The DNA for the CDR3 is TGTGCCAGCAGCTTAACTAGCGGGAGCCGGTCCTACAATGAGCAGTTCCTC. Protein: CASSLTSGSRSYNEQFL.

CDR3 DNA sequence: TGTGCCAGCTCACCAAGGACGGATCTCTGGGAAAACACCATATATTTT. Translating gives CASSPRTDLWENTIYF. The J gene is TRBJ1-3, the V gene TRBV18, with D unresolved. Trimming took off 2 bases at V and 6 bases at J, with 17 bases between the two ends. The CDR3 covers 16 residues. Germline CDR1 and CDR2: KGHSH and LQKENI.

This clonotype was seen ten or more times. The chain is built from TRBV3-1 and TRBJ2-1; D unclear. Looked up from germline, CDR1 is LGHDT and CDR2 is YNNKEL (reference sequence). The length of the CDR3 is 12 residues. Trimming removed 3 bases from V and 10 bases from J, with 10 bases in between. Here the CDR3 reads CASSQNSVEQFF. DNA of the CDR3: TGTGCCAGCAGCCAGAACAGTGTCGAGCAGTTCTTC.